The 15 T cell receptor beta chains listed next were all sequenced from one sample in a study of T cells after yellow fever vaccination. TCRdb itself ran the 5' RACE reads through MiXCR, one entry per CDR3 protein. The sample consists of about 240,000 distinct CDR3 sequences, 6.9% of them appearing once. Material: CD4+ T cells sorted from PBMCs, obtained 15 days after the yellow fever booster vaccination. The source of these receptors is a young man who received the YFV17D yellow fever vaccine.

This clonotype appeared a few times. The chain couples TRBV29-1 to TRBJ2-3; TRBD2 matches 12 bases. V lost 6 bases to trimming and J lost 7 bases; unmatched junction nucleotides: 14. The CDR3 consists of 16 residues. CDR1 SQVTM and CDR2 ANQGSEA come from the germline V gene. The CDR3 nucleotides are TGCAGCGTGGCGCCGACTAGCGGGAGTCTGAGGAATACGCAGTATTTT. It yields the protein CSVAPTSGSLRNTQYF.

This clonotype was counted many times. V usage is TRBV20-1 and J usage is TRBJ2-3; 12 nucleotides line up with TRBD2. The germline V gene has CDR1 DFQATT and CDR2 SNEGSKA (reference sequence). The CDR3 has 15 amino acids. V was pared by 6 bases and J by 3 bases, with 7 bases of the junction left unmatched. CDR3 sequence: CSARTSGKMTDTQYF. CDR3 nucleotide sequence: TGCAGTGCAAGGACTAGCGGGAAGATGACAGATACGCAGTATTTT.

In its sample, this clonotype was seen a few times. The CDR3 coding sequence is TGCAGTGCTAGAGATGGTTCAATAGAGACCCAGTACTTC. Its protein is CSARDGSIETQYF. This rearrangement joins TRBV20-1 to TRBJ2-5; D is unclear. Trimming cost V 0 bases and J 4 bases, with 9 bases left between them. This CDR3 contains 13 residues. Germline values: CDR1 DFQATT, CDR2 SNEGSKA (reference sequence).

This clonotype came up many times. The J gene is TRBJ2-3, the V gene TRBV12-3 or TRBV12-4; D gene unclear. Deletions cut 1 base from V and 10 bases from J, with 6 bases between. The CDR3 extends over 11 amino acids. The CDR3 protein is CASSLEGSQYF. The CDR3 DNA sequence: TGTGCCAGCAGTTTAGAAGGTTCGCAGTATTTT.

The CDR3 spells CATSRGGVGGETQYF. The CDR3 DNA is TGTGCCACCAGCAGAGGGGGGGTTGGAGGGGAGACCCAGTACTTC. The chain recombines TRBV15 with TRBJ2-5, with D possibly matching TRBD2 (6 bases). Trimming pared 1 base from V and 5 bases from J, leaving 14 bases between. The CDR3 covers 15 residues. Germline values: CDR1 LNHNV, CDR2 YYDKDF (reference sequence).

The table lists this clonotype with many counts. The chain employs TRBV2 and TRBJ2-5; the match to TRBD2 covers 7 bases. V dropped 3 bases and J dropped 4; count of bases not matched to a gene: 8. Germline assignment: CDR1 SNHLY and CDR2 FYNNEI. The CDR3 has 15 residues. The CDR3 loop is CASSESGGGRETQYF. The CDR3 region has the DNA TGTGCCAGCAGTGAGAGTGGAGGCGGGAGAGAGACCCAGTACTTC. Using reference TRBV2 and TRBJ2-5 for the parts outside the CDR3, the full variable domain is EPEVTQTPSHQVTQMGQEVILRCVPISNHLYFYWYRQILGQKVEFLVSFYNNEISEKSEIFDDQFSVERPDGSNFTLKIRSTKLEDSAMYFCASSESGGGRETQYFGPGTRLLVL.

This clonotype was recorded at least ten times. J is TRBJ2-1 and V is TRBV11-1, with D perhaps matching TRBD2 (7 bases). Trimming removed 4 bases at V and 8 bases at J, with 21 bases between. Looked up from germline, CDR1 is SGHAT and CDR2 is FQDESV (reference sequence). This CDR3 contains 16 residues. Written as DNA, the CDR3 is TGTGCCAGCAGCTACTCAATCGGGGGGAAGGGGGATGAGCAGTTCTTC. This encodes CASSYSIGGKGDEQFF.

The chain recombines TRBV20-1 with TRBJ2-1; a weak D match, TRBD2 (6 bases). Germline V gene sequence: CDR1 DFQATT, CDR2 SNEGSKA (reference sequence). This CDR3 is built from 13 residues. The ends were cut back, 3 bases at V and 0 bases at J, with 6 bases in the middle. The CDR3, as DNA: TGCAGTGCTAGCGGGAGCTCCTACAATGAGCAGTTCTTC. This gives the protein CSASGSSYNEQFF.

This clonotype was recorded a few times. The chain uses TRBV9 and TRBJ2-7; TRBD2 matches at 14 bases. The CDR3 covers 15 residues. Germline V gene data show CDR1 as SGDLS and CDR2 as YYNGEE. V was clipped by 3 bases and J by 4 bases; unmatched bases: 3. This CDR3 reads CASSGGTSGSYEQYF. CDR3 in DNA: TGTGCCAGCAGCGGTGGGACTAGCGGGAGTTACGAGCAGTACTTC.

Concerning this clonotype itself: This clone may be a read error of a much larger clone one base away. This rearrangement joins TRBV5-1 to TRBJ2-5; possibly TRBD1 or TRBD2 for D (5 bases each). Trimming removed 1 base at V and 5 bases at J, with 12 bases between. Germline assignment: CDR1 SGHRS and CDR2 YFSETQ. This CDR3 comprises 14 residues. The chain's CDR3 is CASSLKGERETQYF. CDR3 coding DNA: TGCGCCAGCAGCTTGAAAGGGGAGAGGGAGACCCAGTACTTC.

This clonotype was counted at least ten times. This chain uses TRBV3-1 with TRBJ2-2; tentatively, D is TRBD1 or TRBD2 (5 bases each). The CDR3 loop spans 19 amino acids. Trimming left V 0 bases short and J 0 bases short, with 17 bases between. Germline V gene sequence: CDR1 LGHDT, CDR2 YNNKEL (reference sequence). CDR3 sequence reads: CASSQDSFGTDANTGELFF. CDR3 nucleotide sequence: TGTGCCAGCAGCCAAGATTCGTTCGGGACCGACGCGAACACCGGGGAGCTGTTTTTT.

The chain has TRBV20-1 and TRBJ2-1, with 8 bases matching TRBD2. Germline V gene lookup returns CDR1 DFQATT and CDR2 SNEGSKA (reference sequence). This CDR3 is 17 amino acids long. V shed 1 base and J 0 bases; nucleotides not matched to a gene: 8. In DNA, the CDR3 is TGCAGTGCTAGAGTTGGCGCGGGAGGCGGCTCCTACAATGAGCAGTTCTTC. Protein: CSARVGAGGGSYNEQFF.

The genes are TRBV7-9 and TRBJ1-6; D remains ambiguous. The CDR3 covers 15 residues. The V and J ends lost 5 bases and 6 bases respectively, with 14 bases between them. The germline V gene has CDR1 SEHNR and CDR2 FQNEAQ (reference sequence). For the CDR3, the DNA is TGTGCCAGCAGCGTAGGAGCAGCCTCTAATTCACCCCTCCACTTT. Its protein is CASSVGAASNSPLHF.

As to this clonotype: The junction shows a germline mismatch at one end, possibly a read error. The V gene is TRBV29-1, the J gene TRBJ2-2; D is uncertain. CDR3 length: 11 amino acids. Germline lookup yields CDR1 SQVTM and CDR2 ANQGSEA. DNA for the CDR3: TGCAGCGTCCGAAACACCTGGGAGCTGTTTTTT. Its translation is CSVRNTWELFF.

The sample holds many counts of this clonotype. V usage is TRBV6-2 or TRBV6-3 and J usage is TRBJ2-1, with 7 positions matching TRBD2. The CDR3 sequence is 12 residues long. Germline CDR1 MNHEY, CDR2 SVGEGT. V was clipped by 4 bases and J by 10 bases; unmatched bases: 4. For the CDR3, the DNA is TGTGCCAGCAGTTTTGGGACTAACGAGCAGTTCTTC. This sequence encodes CASSFGTNEQFF.